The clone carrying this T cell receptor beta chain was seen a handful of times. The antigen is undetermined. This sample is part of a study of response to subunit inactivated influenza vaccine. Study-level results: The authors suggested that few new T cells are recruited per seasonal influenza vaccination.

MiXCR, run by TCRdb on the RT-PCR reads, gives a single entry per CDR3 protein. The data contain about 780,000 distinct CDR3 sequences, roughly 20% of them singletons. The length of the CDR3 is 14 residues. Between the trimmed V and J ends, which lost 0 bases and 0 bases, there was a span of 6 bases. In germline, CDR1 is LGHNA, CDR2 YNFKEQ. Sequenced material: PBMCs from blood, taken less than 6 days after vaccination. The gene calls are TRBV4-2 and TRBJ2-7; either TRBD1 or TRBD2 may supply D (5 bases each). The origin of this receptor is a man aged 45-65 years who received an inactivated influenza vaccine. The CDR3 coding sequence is TGTGCCAGCAGCCAAGAGGGGGACTCCTACGAGCAGTACTTC. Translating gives CASSQEGDSYEQYF.